The 32 T cell receptor beta chains listed next were all sequenced from one sample in a study of CD8 T cells in ankylosing spondylitis. TCRdb itself ran the 5' RACE reads through MiXCR, one entry per CDR3 protein. The top ten clones hold about 3.7% of a sample with around 300,000 distinct CDR3 sequences, around 20% of them seen once. Sequencing was performed on blood, either unsorted or a sorted T cell fraction (not recorded which). The receptors here all came from a female donor with ankylosing spondylitis or in good health (not recorded which).

This clonotype was seen only a few times. As DNA, the CDR3 is TGCAGTGCTCCTGGTGGCGACCACGAGCAGTACTTC. Translating it yields CSAPGGDHEQYF. The chain couples TRBV20-1 to TRBJ2-7, with D unresolved. Trimming removed 5 bases from V and 5 bases from J, with 13 bases in between. This CDR3 comprises 12 residues. Germline CDR1 is DFQATT and CDR2 is SNEGSKA (reference sequence).

There are a few counts of this clonotype. The V and J genes are TRBV20-1 and TRBJ1-1; D not certain. CDR3 length: 11 residues. CDR1 and CDR2 (germline): DFQATT, SNEGSKA (reference sequence). With 6 bases removed from V and 4 bases from J, the gap between germline ends came to 9 bases. The CDR3 region is CSAKMGTEAFF. CDR3 bases: TGCAGTGCCAAAATGGGCACTGAAGCTTTCTTT.

The chain links TRBV24-1 to TRBJ1-2; possible D gene TRBD1, 5 bases. Per the germline V gene, CDR1 is KGHDR and CDR2 is SFDVKD. Trimming stripped 3 bases from V and 2 bases from J, with 12 bases between. The CDR3 totals 15 residues. Here the CDR3 reads CATSDPGRGNYGYTF. In DNA form, the CDR3 reads TGTGCCACCAGTGATCCAGGGCGAGGAAACTATGGCTACACCTTC.

This clonotype has at least ten counts. V and J are TRBV9 and TRBJ2-5; tentative D call: TRBD2 (6 bases). V lost 2 bases and J lost 5, with 13 bases in between. The germline CDR1 and CDR2 sequences are SGDLS and YYNGEE. The CDR3 length is 14 residues. CDR3 DNA sequence: TGTGCCAGCAGCGTCCAACCGGCGGGGGAGACCCAGTACTTC. This encodes CASSVQPAGETQYF.

This clonotype was counted many times. This sequence joins TRBV29-1 and TRBJ2-1, with TRBD2 matching 14 bases. CDR3 length equals 15 residues. Germline loops: CDR1 SQVTM, CDR2 ANQGSEA. V trimming: 3 bases; J trimming: 8 bases; junction bases outside the gene matches: 6. The CDR3 sequence is CSVERGLAGDHEQFF. The CDR3 DNA reads as TGCAGCGTTGAGAGGGGACTAGCGGGAGATCATGAGCAGTTCTTC.

The table lists this clonotype with a few counts. The J gene is TRBJ2-7, the V gene TRBV6-2 or TRBV6-3; perhaps TRBD1 as D (6 bases). CDR1 and CDR2 (germline): MNHEY, SVGEGT. V was cut by 0 bases and J by 6 bases, with 15 bases left in between. The CDR3 has 15 residues. The CDR3 region is CASSYSMGTGIEQYF. The CDR3 nucleotides read TGTGCCAGCAGTTACTCGATGGGTACAGGGATCGAGCAGTACTTC.

The chain has TRBV5-1 and TRBJ2-1, with 9 bases matching TRBD2. The CDR3 runs 16 residues. Germline values: CDR1 SGHRS, CDR2 YFSETQ. V lost 3 bases to trimming and J lost 8 bases; unmatched junction nucleotides: 12. CDR3 bases: TGCGCCAGCAGCTCCCAAGGGCGGGAGGGCCTCGATGAGCAGTTCTTC. This codes for CASSSQGREGLDEQFF.

The CDR3 protein is CASSPMGGNTEAFF. CDR3 bases: TGTGCCAGCAGCCCGATGGGGGGCAACACTGAAGCTTTCTTT. V usage is TRBV12-3 or TRBV12-4 and J usage is TRBJ1-1, with D perhaps matching TRBD1 (6 bases). The CDR3 is made up of 14 amino acids. The germline V and J ends were trimmed by 6 bases and 2 bases, with 13 bases remaining between them.

This clonotype has just a few counts. As DNA, the CDR3 is TGTGCCAGCAGTTACGCACAGGGGGCCGAGAATCATAATTCACCCCTCCACTTT. It is translated as CASSYAQGAENHNSPLHF. This chain joins TRBV6-5 and TRBJ1-6, with 9 bases identical to TRBD1. Germline V gene lookup returns CDR1 MNHEY and CDR2 SVGAGI. The CDR3 consists of 18 residues. After removal of 2 bases from V and 5 bases from J, the junction contained 10 bases not matched to a gene.

V gene TRBV7-2 combines with J gene TRBJ2-1, with a tentative D call TRBD1 (5 bases). The CDR3 runs 14 residues. With 3 bases removed from V and 8 bases from J, the gap between germline ends came to 14 bases. CDR1 and CDR2 from the germline V gene are SGHTA and FQGNSA. CDR3: CASSLDMTRDEQFF. The CDR3 coding sequence is TGTGCCAGCAGCTTGGACATGACTCGGGATGAGCAGTTCTTC.

The chain carries TRBV12-3 or TRBV12-4 and TRBJ1-1; 9 positions agree with TRBD1. Trimming cost V 8 bases and J 0 bases; bases outside gene matches: 7. CDR3 length equals 15 residues. In DNA, the CDR3 is TGTGCCAGCGGCGAACAGGGGGCAGTGAACACTGAAGCTTTCTTT. This encodes CASGEQGAVNTEAFF.

A note on this clonotype: Since no conserved phenylalanine or tryptophan closes the CDR3, a read error is the likely cause. This chain connects TRBV20-1 to TRBJ2-1; maybe TRBD2 (6 bases). Trimming removed 3 bases from V and 3 bases from J, with 12 bases in between. CDR1 is DFQATT, CDR2 SNEGSKA, per germline (reference sequence). The CDR3 has 14 amino acids. The CDR3 DNA follows: TGCAGTGCTAGTCGGGGGACCGGCTACAATGAGCAGTTCATC. Translating gives CSASRGTGYNEQFI.

This clonotype was observed at least ten times. The chain carries TRBV19 and TRBJ1-6; D not resolved. Germline V gene lookup returns CDR1 LNHDA and CDR2 SQIVND (reference sequence). V lost 3 bases and J 3 bases, leaving 6 bases between the germline ends. The CDR3 contains 14 residues. CDR3 amino acids: CASSMNSYNSPLHF. CDR3 bases: TGTGCCAGTAGTATGAACAGCTATAATTCACCCCTCCACTTT.

The chain combines TRBV24-1 with TRBJ2-1, with 9 positions matching TRBD2. The V and J ends lost 2 bases and 6 bases, in that order; junction bases with no gene match: 7. This CDR3 contains 16 residues. The germline CDR1 and CDR2 sequences are KGHDR and SFDVKD. The CDR3, as DNA: TGTGCCACCAGTGATTCTCTAGCGGGGAAGAGCAATGAGCAGTTCTTC. Its protein product is CATSDSLAGKSNEQFF.

This clonotype has just one count. CDR3 DNA sequence: TGTGCCAGCAGTTACTCGGGACGAGACAATCAGCCCCAGCATTTT. Encoded protein: CASSYSGRDNQPQHF. The chain links TRBV6-2 or TRBV6-3 to TRBJ1-5, with D possibly matching TRBD1 (5 bases). The CDR3 runs to 15 residues. The V gene's germline CDR1 is MNHEY and CDR2 SVGEGT. V was pared by 0 bases and J by 3 bases, with 9 bases between.

Ten or more counts support this clonotype. The chain employs TRBV9 and TRBJ1-1; D is undetermined. Trimming stripped 0 bases from V and 3 bases from J, with 12 bases between. CDR1 is SGDLS, CDR2 YYNGEE, per germline. The CDR3 consists of 15 residues. DNA of the CDR3: TGTGCCAGCAGCGTAGTTGTGGGAGGGCACACTGAAGCTTTCTTT. This gives the protein CASSVVVGGHTEAFF.

The rearrangement uses TRBV15 and TRBJ1-6, with D maybe TRBD1 (5 bases). Germline CDR1 and CDR2: LNHNV and YYDKDF (reference sequence). Trimming cost V 0 bases and J 10 bases, with 7 bases left between them. The CDR3 sequence is 13 residues long. CDR3 DNA sequence: TGTGCCACCAGCAGAGAGGGGGTGTCACCCCTCCACTTT. Translating it yields CATSREGVSPLHF.

This clonotype appeared a few times. The CDR3 region has the DNA TGCAGTGCGCCGCAGGCCCTCTCAAAGGCCGGGGAGCTGTTTTTT. Its translation: CSAPQALSKAGELFF. This sequence joins TRBV20-1 and TRBJ2-2; D unclear. Germline V lookup: CDR1 DFQATT, CDR2 SNEGSKA (reference sequence). The CDR3 is made up of 15 amino acids. V shed 6 bases and J shed 6 bases, with 20 bases lying between them.

This clonotype was observed a few times. This sequence joins TRBV5-5 and TRBJ2-7, with TRBD1 matching over 7 bases. In germline, CDR1 is SGHKS, CDR2 YYEKEE (reference sequence). CDR3 length: 16 amino acids. V was pared by 4 bases and J by 3 bases, with 13 bases of the junction left unmatched. CDR3 sequence: CASSPGLRQGLYEQYF. For the CDR3, the DNA is TGTGCCAGCAGCCCAGGGCTGAGACAGGGCCTCTACGAGCAGTACTTC.

The chain employs TRBV4-3 and TRBJ2-3, with 8 nucleotides matching TRBD2. This CDR3 is 15 amino acids long. CDR1 and CDR2 (germline): LGHNA, YSLEER. J gave up 9 bases and V 1 base, and 9 bases lay outside the gene matches. CDR3 coding DNA: TGCGCCAGCAGCCAAGCTTCCGGGACTAGTAGAACGCAGTATTTT. This encodes CASSQASGTSRTQYF.

CDR3 sequence reads: CASSLVRDRTGELFF. The CDR3 DNA follows: TGTGCCAGCAGCTTGGTTCGGGATCGCACCGGGGAGCTGTTTTTT. The genes are TRBV5-4 and TRBJ2-2, with D perhaps matching TRBD2 (5 bases). The CDR3 has 15 residues. CDR1 is SGHNT and CDR2 is YYREEE in the germline V gene (reference sequence). Trimming left V 0 bases short and J 4 bases short, with 10 bases between.

This clonotype has only a few counts. The chain employs TRBV12-3 or TRBV12-4 and TRBJ2-3; 9 nucleotides align to TRBD1. V was clipped by 6 bases and J by 0 bases; unmatched bases: 16. The CDR3 covers 19 residues. For the CDR3, the DNA is TGTGCCAGCAGCCGAAGCACAGGGGGCCCGCAGTCTAGCACAGATACGCAGTATTTT. Encoded protein: CASSRSTGGPQSSTDTQYF.

The CDR3 region has the DNA TGTGCCAGCAGCCGGCCCCGACAGGGGGTTAACAATGAGCAGTTCTTC. Amino acid sequence: CASSRPRQGVNNEQFF. V usage is TRBV7-2 and J usage is TRBJ2-1, with TRBD1 matching over 9 bases. CDR3 length equals 16 residues. Germline CDR1 SGHTA, CDR2 FQGNSA. The V segment lost 5 bases and the J segment 5 bases; nucleotides outside the gene matches: 10. The full variable domain, rest sourced from reference TRBV7-2 and TRBJ2-1, is GAGVSQSPSNKVTEKGKDVELRCDPISGHTALYWYRQSLGQGLEFLIYFQGNSAPDKSGLPSDRFSAERTGGSVSTLTIQRTQQEDSAVYLCASSRPRQGVNNEQFFGPGTRLTVL.

The chain employs TRBV7-2 and TRBJ2-7; 8 bases fit TRBD2. V dropped 7 bases and J dropped 2; count of bases not matched to a gene: 10. The germline V gene encodes CDR1 SGHTA and CDR2 FQGNSA. CDR3 length: 15 amino acids. CDR3: CASTYGRVPTYEQYF. The DNA of the CDR3 is TGTGCCAGCACCTACGGGAGGGTCCCCACCTACGAGCAGTACTTC.

This clonotype was detected ten times or more. This chain connects TRBV12-3 or TRBV12-4 to TRBJ2-1; D gene uncertain. Trimming removed 1 base at V and 7 bases at J, with 8 bases between. The CDR3 runs to 13 residues. The CDR3 DNA reads as TGTGCCAGCAGTTTAGGAGGCAGGAATGAGCAGTTCTTC. Its translation is CASSLGGRNEQFF.

The V gene is TRBV12-3 or TRBV12-4, the J gene TRBJ2-3; the D is unclear. The CDR3 length is 14 residues. V dropped 3 bases and J dropped 0 bases, with 7 bases sitting between them. CDR3 residues: CASSLETSTDTQYF. The DNA of the CDR3 is TGTGCCAGCAGTTTGGAGACTAGCACAGATACGCAGTATTTT.

This clonotype was seen only a few times. The J gene is TRBJ2-3, the V gene TRBV20-1; weak D call: TRBD2 (5 bases). V shed 3 bases and J shed 3 bases, with 10 bases lying between them. This CDR3 is built from 13 residues. The germline V gene encodes CDR1 DFQATT and CDR2 SNEGSKA (reference sequence). The CDR3 sequence: CSASGRGTDTQYF. CDR3 nucleotide sequence: TGCAGTGCTAGTGGCCGGGGAACAGATACGCAGTATTTT.

The rearrangement joins TRBV12-3 or TRBV12-4 to TRBJ1-2, with 8 bases fitting TRBD1. V trimming: 8 bases; J trimming: 6 bases; junction bases outside the gene matches: 11. The CDR3 sequence is 14 residues long. The CDR3, as DNA: TGTGCCAGCCAAAACTGGACAGGGTGGGATGGCTACACCTTC. This encodes CASQNWTGWDGYTF.

This clonotype was recorded at least ten times. The rearrangement uses TRBV29-1 and TRBJ1-2; 8 bases align to TRBD1. The CDR3 totals 11 residues. Germline V gene lookup returns CDR1 SQVTM and CDR2 ANQGSEA. V lost 6 bases, J lost 3 bases, and 0 bases stayed unmatched. The CDR3 DNA sequence: TGCAGCGTGACAGGGGACTATGGCTACACCTTC. Amino acids: CSVTGDYGYTF.

This clonotype occurred a few times. This sequence joins TRBV4-3 and TRBJ2-3; D not certain. Germline-derived CDR1 and CDR2 are LGHNA and YSLEER. The CDR3 sequence is 14 residues long. V was pared by 0 bases and J by 2 bases, with 6 bases between. The CDR3 coding sequence is TGCGCCAGCAGCCAAGATGAGCTCACAGATACGCAGTATTTT. It yields the protein CASSQDELTDTQYF.

This clonotype was seen a handful of times. The chain links TRBV20-1 to TRBJ1-2; D call uncertain. The ends were cut back, 6 bases at V and 5 bases at J, with 16 bases in the middle. Germline-derived CDR1 and CDR2 are DFQATT and SNEGSKA (reference sequence). CDR3 length: 13 residues. DNA for the CDR3: TGCAGTGCCGGGGATTTACAAGATTATGGCTACACCTTC. This codes for CSAGDLQDYGYTF.

The gene calls are TRBV20-1 and TRBJ2-1; D is perhaps TRBD1 (6 bases). The V end lost 4 bases, the J end lost 6 bases, and 16 bases lay between the germline ends. The CDR3 runs to 14 residues. Germline CDR1 reads DFQATT; CDR2 reads SNEGSKA (reference sequence). The CDR3: CSATPGPRGNEQFF. The CDR3 region has the DNA TGCAGTGCTACCCCGGGCCCCAGGGGCAATGAGCAGTTCTTC.